These 6 T cell receptor beta chains originate from one sample sequenced in a study of PD-1 blockade in mismatch repair-deficient tumors. Generated by immunoSEQ multiplex PCR, the TCRdb table keeps only in-frame clones and is missing some. The sample shows some 120,000 clones, around 87% of them seen only once. Material: peripheral blood, obtained 44 weeks after starting pembrolizumab. Receptors originate from an adult with mismatch repair-deficient cancer.

The gene calls are TRBV14 and TRBJ2-3; 7 nucleotides line up with TRBD1. V gave up 0 bases and J gave up 0 bases; unmatched junction bases: 9. This CDR3 has 18 residues. CDR1 SGHDN and CDR2 FVKESK come from the germline V gene. CDR3 protein: CASSQDIMGQTSTDTQYF. The CDR3 DNA follows: TGTGCCAGCAGCCAAGATATAATGGGACAGACTAGCACAGATACGCAGTATTTT.

The chain couples TRBV12-5 to TRBJ1-5, with TRBD1 identical over 9 bases. V lost 0 bases, J lost 7 bases, and 13 bases stayed unmatched. The CDR3 spans 18 residues. CDR1 and CDR2 from the germline V gene are LGHNT and FRNRAP. CDR3: CASGLVFRVGDRDQPQHF. As DNA, the CDR3 is TGTGCTAGTGGTTTGGTATTTAGAGTAGGGGACAGGGACCAGCCCCAGCATTTT.

The chain uses TRBV10-3 and TRBJ1-3; D gene ambiguous. V dropped 0 bases and J dropped 2 bases, with 11 bases sitting between them. CDR3 size: 16 residues. Germline CDR1 ENHRY, CDR2 SYGVKD. CDR3 nucleotides: TGTGCCATCAGTGAGTCACCGGGTCGGACTGGAAACACCATATATTTT. Its protein product is CAISESPGRTGNTIYF.

This rearrangement joins TRBV30 to TRBJ2-7; the match to TRBD2 covers 8 bases. V lost 4 bases to trimming and J lost 3 bases; unmatched junction nucleotides: 11. The germline CDR1 and CDR2 sequences are GTSNPN and SVGIG (reference sequence). The CDR3 is 15 residues long. The CDR3 DNA sequence: TGTGCCTGGACCCCGGGAGCGGGAGCCAACTACGAGCAGTACTTC. This translates into CAWTPGAGANYEQYF.

The gene calls are TRBV4-1 and TRBJ2-3; D possibly corresponds to TRBD1 (6 bases). Germline lookup yields CDR1 MGHRA and CDR2 YSYEKL. The length of the CDR3 is 16 residues. Trimming took off 3 bases at V and 6 bases at J, with 19 bases between the two ends. DNA for the CDR3: TGCGCCAGCAGCCATACACAGGGAAGCGGATCCGATACGCAGTATTTT. Translation gives CASSHTQGSGSDTQYF.

This rearrangement joins TRBV19 to TRBJ2-3; TRBD1 aligns across 8 bases. The CDR3 has 15 residues. With V trimmed by 8 bases and J by 3 bases, 10 bases remained unmatched. Germline V gene lookup returns CDR1 LNHDA and CDR2 SQIVND (reference sequence). CDR3 protein: CASQRTGIRTDTQYF. CDR3 in DNA: TGTGCCAGTCAAAGGACAGGGATTAGGACAGATACGCAGTATTTT. The whole variable domain, remainder taken from reference TRBV19 and TRBJ2-3, is DGGITQSPKYLFRKEGQNVTLSCEQNLNHDAMYWYRQDPGQGLRLIYYSQIVNDFQKGDIAEGYSVSREKKESFPLTVTSAQKNPTAFYLCASQRTGIRTDTQYFGPGTRLTVL.